This is a list of T cell receptor beta chains from one sample in a study of T-cell memory formation after mild COVID-19. TCRdb re-derived calls from the 5' RACE reads in MiXCR, one entry per CDR3 protein. The table shows 300,000 to 350,000 distinct CDR3 sequences, with roughly an eighth occurring only once. The specimen sequenced was PBMCs or a T cell subset sorted from them (not recorded which). The source of these receptors is a man aged 18 to 30 who had mild COVID-19 (a few samples of this study predate the infection). Cell type and time point are not known. The CDR3 runs from the conserved cysteine through the conserved F or W. A D gene is named only where the DNA matches it firmly. Only part of the rows carry a size: once, few, many, or a class if the clone is expanded.

d_call,clone_size,v_call,j_call,cdr3_nt,cdr3_aa
TRBD2,-,TRBV29-1,TRBJ2-1,TGCAGCGTTGAAGGTCTAGCGGGAGTTTACAATGAGCAGTTCTTC,CSVEGLAGVYNEQFF
-,few,TRBV12-3/TRBV12-4,TRBJ1-1,TGTGCCAGCAGCAAGGCGGGGGGCTTTACTGAAGCTTTCTTT,CASSKAGGFTEAFF
-,few,TRBV7-2,TRBJ2-5,TGTGCCAGCAGCTCTAGTTTTCCCGAGACCCAGTACTTC,CASSSSFPETQYF
-,-,TRBV2,TRBJ1-6,TGTGCCAGCAGAACAGCGAATAATTCACCCCTCCACTTT,CASRTANNSPLHF
-,many,TRBV6-4,TRBJ2-5,TGTGCCAGCAGTGAACAGGGTGGGGAGACCCAGTACTTC,CASSEQGGETQYF
TRBD1,few,TRBV6-5,TRBJ2-1,TGTGCCAGCAGTTTAATTTCGGGACAGGGCTACAATGAGCAGTTCTTC,CASSLISGQGYNEQFF
TRBD1,-,TRBV27,TRBJ2-7,TGTGCCAGCAGTTTAGCTCCAGGGGGATCCTACGAGCAGTACTTC,CASSLAPGGSYEQYF
-,-,TRBV28,TRBJ1-6,TGTGCCAGCAGGTCAGCCGGGACCCGGATTTCACCCCTCCACTTT,CASRSAGTRISPLHF
TRBD1,-,TRBV5-4,TRBJ2-5,TGTGCCAGCAGCCCCGGACAGGGGAGGGGAGAGACCCAGTACTTC,CASSPGQGRGETQYF
-,-,TRBV2,TRBJ1-4,TGTGCCAGCAGTCTTACAGAGAATGAAAAACTGTTTTTT,CASSLTENEKLFF
TRBD2,few,TRBV29-1,TRBJ2-3,TGCAGCGTTGAGCCCAGCGGGGGGTTAGATACGCAGTATTTT,CSVEPSGGLDTQYF
-,-,TRBV20-1,TRBJ1-4,TGCAGTGCTACCAGCCCCGGGACTAATGAAAAACTGTTTTTT,CSATSPGTNEKLFF
TRBD1,few,TRBV24-1,TRBJ2-5,TGTGCCACCAGTGAACCGACAGGGGAGACCCAGTACTTC,CATSEPTGETQYF
-,few,TRBV20-1,TRBJ2-5,TGCAGTGCTAGTCCTGAGACCCAGTACTTC,CSASPETQYF
TRBD1,-,TRBV7-2,TRBJ1-2,TGTGCCAGCAGCCCAGGGGGCCCATTCTATGGCTACACCTTC,CASSPGGPFYGYTF
-,-,TRBV4-2,TRBJ2-5,TGTGCCAGCAGCCAAGATCGAGGGGCCCAAGAGACCCAGTACTTC,CASSQDRGAQETQYF
-,-,TRBV5-1,TRBJ1-2,TGCGCCAGCAGGAGGGAGGACCTCTATGGCTACACCTTC,CASRREDLYGYTF
TRBD1,many,TRBV4-1,TRBJ2-2,TGCGCCAGCAGCTACCTAGACAGGGGGCGCACCGGGGAGCTGTTTTTT,CASSYLDRGRTGELFF
-,few,TRBV28,TRBJ2-6,TGTGCCAGCAGTTTAGTGTTCGCAGTGAGGAGATCCAACTCTGGGGCCAACGTCCTGACTTTC,CASSLVFAVRRSNSGANVLTF
-,-,TRBV4-1,TRBJ1-6,TGCGCCAGCAGCCAAGAAGTGGGGTGGGAACCCGCTGCGGAATTT,CASSQEVGWEPAAEF
TRBD2,-,TRBV6-2/TRBV6-3,TRBJ2-1,TGTGCCAGCAGTTCCCTACTAGCGGAAGCCTACAATGAGCAGTTCTTC,CASSSLLAEAYNEQFF
-,few,TRBV4-2,TRBJ2-4,TGTGCCAGCAGCCAACAACTTATGGGTACGAAAAACATTCAGTACTTC,CASSQQLMGTKNIQYF
TRBD2,many,TRBV6-5,TRBJ2-1,TGTGCCAGCAGCCTAACCGGGACTAGCGGGATATCGGGCAATGAGCAGTTCTTC,CASSLTGTSGISGNEQFF
TRBD2,few,TRBV7-3,TRBJ2-3,TGTGCCAGCAGCCCAGAGGTGCGGGGGGTTCTGGATACGCAGTATTTT,CASSPEVRGVLDTQYF
-,few,TRBV20-1,TRBJ2-3,TGCAGTGCTAGAGCCCGAAGGACCTCCGGCGCGGATACGCAGTATTTT,CSARARRTSGADTQYF
TRBD2,-,TRBV12-3/TRBV12-4,TRBJ2-4,TGTGCCAGCAGTTATGGGGGGGGCAAAAACATTCAGTACTTC,CASSYGGGKNIQYF
TRBD1,few,TRBV5-1,TRBJ1-2,TGCGCCAGCAGCTTGGGCCACGGGACAGGGGAACACTATGGCTACACCTTC,CASSLGHGTGEHYGYTF
TRBD2,-,TRBV7-2,TRBJ2-1,TGTGCCAGCAGCCCTCGATTTCACCCGGGACTAGCGGGGGGAGGCCTATACAATGAGCAGTTCTTC,CASSPRFHPGLAGGGLYNEQFF
-,few,TRBV4-1,TRBJ1-4,TGCGCCAGCAGCCGGGGGACCGCAAAGGCGTATGAAAAACTGTTTTTT,CASSRGTAKAYEKLFF
-,-,TRBV7-9,TRBJ1-1,TGTGCCAGCAGCTTATTCGTCGGCGGTACTGAAGCTTTCTTT,CASSLFVGGTEAFF
-,-,TRBV7-2,TRBJ2-5,TGTGCCAGCAGCTTAGAGTTCCGGGTATTCGAGACCCAGTACTTC,CASSLEFRVFETQYF
-,many,TRBV18,TRBJ1-1,TGTGCCAGCTCACCACTCGAGGGGTTGAACACTGAAGCTTTCTTT,CASSPLEGLNTEAFF
-,-,TRBV7-9,TRBJ2-3,TGTGCCAGCAGCTTAGCCCCTAGGCCCACAGATACGCAGTATTTT,CASSLAPRPTDTQYF
TRBD1,-,TRBV9,TRBJ2-1,TGTGCCAGCGGCGGACAGGCATTGGGGAATGAGCAGTTCTTC,CASGGQALGNEQFF
-,-,TRBV27,TRBJ1-1,TGTGCCTCAACGGGGGCGGCGTACACTGAAGCTTTCTTT,CASTGAAYTEAFF
TRBD2,-,TRBV9,TRBJ2-1,TGTGCCAGCAGCGTAGCTACGATAGCGGGGGGCCACAATGAGCAGTTCTTC,CASSVATIAGGHNEQFF
TRBD1,-,TRBV7-3,TRBJ2-2,TGTGCCAGCAGCTCTTACAGGGGGCTCGGCGGGGAGCTGTTTTTT,CASSSYRGLGGELFF
-,-,TRBV18,TRBJ1-2,TGTGCCAGCTCCCCCGGTGAGAGAGACTATGGCTACACCTTC,CASSPGERDYGYTF
-,many,TRBV6-2/TRBV6-3,TRBJ2-1,TGTGCCAGCAGGGGCGATTGGGCTTACAATGAGCAGTTCTTC,CASRGDWAYNEQFF
TRBD1,-,TRBV10-3,TRBJ1-1,TGTGCCATCAGCTCACAGGGGGGGAACACTGAAGCTTTCTTT,CAISSQGGNTEAFF
-,few,TRBV2,TRBJ2-3,TGTGCCAGCCGCGGACTATTCGTCACAGATACGCAGTATTTT,CASRGLFVTDTQYF
-,-,TRBV10-3,TRBJ1-1,TGTGCCATCAGTGAGTCGACGACCCCGGGCAGGGCTTTCTTT,CAISESTTPGRAFF
-,many,TRBV4-2,TRBJ1-4,TGTGCCAGCAGCCAAGACGGGAGAAAACTGTTTTTT,CASSQDGRKLFF
-,-,TRBV18,TRBJ1-4,TGTGCCAGCTCACCGGCAGGGGAATATGAAAAACTGTTTTTT,CASSPAGEYEKLFF